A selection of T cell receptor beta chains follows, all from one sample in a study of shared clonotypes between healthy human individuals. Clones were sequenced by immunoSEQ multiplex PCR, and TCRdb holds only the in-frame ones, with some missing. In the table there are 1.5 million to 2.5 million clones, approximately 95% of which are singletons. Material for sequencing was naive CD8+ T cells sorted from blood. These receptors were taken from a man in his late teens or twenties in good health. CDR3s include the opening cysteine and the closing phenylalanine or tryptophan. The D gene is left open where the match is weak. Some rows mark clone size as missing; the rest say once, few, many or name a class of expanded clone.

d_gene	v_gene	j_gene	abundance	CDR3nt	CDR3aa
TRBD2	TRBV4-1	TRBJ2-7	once	TGCGCCAGCAACAGACAAGCGGGGGGTAAAGGGGACGAGCAGTACTTC	CASNRQAGGKGDEQYF
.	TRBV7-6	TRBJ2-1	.	TGTGCCAGCAGCCCGTACCAGACCGTCAGCTCCTACAATGAGCAGTTCTTC	CASSPYQTVSSYNEQFF
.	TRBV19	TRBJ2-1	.	TGTGCCAGTAGTATAGATCCGGAGGATGAGCAGTTCTTC	CASSIDPEDEQFF
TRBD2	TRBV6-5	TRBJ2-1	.	TGTGCCAGCAGTTACTCGGCTAGCGGGGGTGATGAGCAGTTCTTC	CASSYSASGGDEQFF
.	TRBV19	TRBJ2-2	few	TGTGCCTCCTTGGACCCCTTGCCCGGGGAGCTGTTTTTT	CASLDPLPGELFF
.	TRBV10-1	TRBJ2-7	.	TGCGCCAGCAGTGATCTCAGGGGCGGTTATGACGAGCAGTACTTC	CASSDLRGGYDEQYF
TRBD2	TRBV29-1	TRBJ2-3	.	TGCAGCGTTGAGGCACTAGCGGGGGACACAGATACGCAGTATTTT	CSVEALAGDTDTQYF
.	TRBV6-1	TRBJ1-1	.	TGTGCCACCTTCACACTCATGAACACTGAAGCTTTCTTT	CATFTLMNTEAFF
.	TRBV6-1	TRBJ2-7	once	TGTGCCAGCAGTGAATTGTTTCAGGGATCCTACGAGCAGTACTTC	CASSELFQGSYEQYF
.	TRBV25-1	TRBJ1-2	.	TGTGCCAGCGAGGGGGGTAGGAATGGCTACACCTTC	CASEGGRNGYTF
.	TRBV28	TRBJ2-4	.	TGTGCCAGCAGTTTACTAGGGGGAACCAAAAACATTCAGTACTTC	CASSLLGGTKNIQYF
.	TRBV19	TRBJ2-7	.	TGTGCCACCAAGTTTGGGGGAGATGGGTACGAGCAGTACTTC	CATKFGGDGYEQYF
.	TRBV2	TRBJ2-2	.	TGTGCCAGCAGTGGAAGCGGGGAGCTGTTTTTT	CASSGSGELFF
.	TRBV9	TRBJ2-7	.	TGTGCCAGCAGCGTAGGGATCGGGGCTGAGCAGTACTTC	CASSVGIGAEQYF
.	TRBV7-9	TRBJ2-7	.	TGTGCCAGCAGCTTGGGGACCTTCTCCCACTACGAGCAGTACTTC	CASSLGTFSHYEQYF
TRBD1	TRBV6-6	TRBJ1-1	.	TGTGCCAGCAGTCCTTACAGGGGGCGGAACACTGAAGCTTTCTTT	CASSPYRGRNTEAFF
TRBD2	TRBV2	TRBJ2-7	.	TGTGCCAGCAGTGAAGTGCCCGCGGGGGTTGCCTACGAGCAGTACTTC	CASSEVPAGVAYEQYF
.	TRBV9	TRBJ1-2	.	TGTGCCAGCAGCGTAGAAGACAGGTCTAACTATGGCTACACCTTC	CASSVEDRSNYGYTF
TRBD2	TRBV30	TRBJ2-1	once	TGTGCCTGGAGTAGGCGGGAGGACAATGAGCAGTTCTTC	CAWSRREDNEQFF
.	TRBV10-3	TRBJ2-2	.	TGTGCCATCAGTGATAGGAGGGAGAGTGACACCGGGGAGCTGTTTTTT	CAISDRRESDTGELFF
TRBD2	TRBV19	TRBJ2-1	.	TGTGCCAGTAGTATAGTCGGCGGGACTAGCGGGACCCTCAATGAGCAGTTCTTC	CASSIVGGTSGTLNEQFF
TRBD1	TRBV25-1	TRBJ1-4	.	TGTGCCAGCAGGGCTGACGGGACAGTTGGAAATGAAAAACTGTTTTTT	CASRADGTVGNEKLFF
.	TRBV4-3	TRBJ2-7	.	TGCGCCAGCAGCCAAGAGTGGGGGGACCACGAGCAGTACTTC	CASSQEWGDHEQYF
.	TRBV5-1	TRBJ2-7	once	TGCGCCAGCAGCTTGGAGGGAGTTGGCTACGAGCAGTACTTC	CASSLEGVGYEQYF
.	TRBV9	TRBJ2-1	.	TGTGCCAGCAGCGTAGGTCTACACAATGAGCAGTTCTTC	CASSVGLHNEQFF
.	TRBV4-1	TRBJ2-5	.	TGCGCCAGCAGCCAAGCCATGGCAGGGGAAGAGACCCAGTACTTC	CASSQAMAGEETQYF
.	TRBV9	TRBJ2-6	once	TGTGCCAGCAGCGTAGTATGGGGCCAGGTTTCTGGGGCCAACGTCCTGACTTTC	CASSVVWGQVSGANVLTF
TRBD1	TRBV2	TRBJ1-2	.	TGTGCCAGCGATGTGGGACAGGCTAACTATGGCTACACCTTC	CASDVGQANYGYTF
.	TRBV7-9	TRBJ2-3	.	TGTGCCAGCAGCCCTAGACAGTATAGCCCAGATACGCAGTATTTT	CASSPRQYSPDTQYF
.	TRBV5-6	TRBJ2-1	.	TGTGCCAGCAGCTTGGATAATGAGCAGTTCTTC	CASSLDNEQFF
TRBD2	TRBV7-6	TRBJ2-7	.	TGTGCCAGCAGGAGTAGCGGGGGTTACGAGCAGTACTTC	CASRSSGGYEQYF
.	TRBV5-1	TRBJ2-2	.	TGCGCCAGCAGCACTTACAGGACAGAGGCCGGGGAGCTGTTTTTT	CASSTYRTEAGELFF
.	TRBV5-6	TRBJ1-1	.	TGTGCCAGCAGCCCAACCGAGAGGACCCTGAACACTGAAGCTTTCTTT	CASSPTERTLNTEAFF
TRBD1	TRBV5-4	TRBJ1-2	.	TGTGCCAGCAGCTTGGACAGGGGGACCTATGGCTACACCTTC	CASSLDRGTYGYTF
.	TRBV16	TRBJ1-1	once	TGTGCCAGCAGCCAATTGGCGGTGAAAACTGAAGCTTTCTTT	CASSQLAVKTEAFF
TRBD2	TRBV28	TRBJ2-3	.	TGTGCCAGCAGCGTGGGGGGGGTAGATACGCAGTATTTT	CASSVGGVDTQYF
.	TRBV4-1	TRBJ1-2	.	TGCGCCAGCAGCCAAGGAACGGTGCAGATTAACTATGGCTACACCTTC	CASSQGTVQINYGYTF
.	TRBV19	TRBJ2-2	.	TGTGCCAGTAGTCCACATGCCCTCACCGGGGAGCTGTTTTTT	CASSPHALTGELFF
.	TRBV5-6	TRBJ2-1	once	TGTGCCAGCAGTTTTGAAGGACAGAATGAGCAGTTCTTC	CASSFEGQNEQFF
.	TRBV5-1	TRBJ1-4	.	TGCGCCAGCAGCTTGGAGACGCCCGGAGGAATGGAAAAACTGTTTTTT	CASSLETPGGMEKLFF
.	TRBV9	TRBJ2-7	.	TGTGCCAGCAGCGTAACGGAATCCTACGAGCAGTACTTC	CASSVTESYEQYF
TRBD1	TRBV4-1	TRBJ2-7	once	TGCGCCAGCAGCCAAATCCTGACAGGGAGTCGGTACGAGCAGTACTTC	CASSQILTGSRYEQYF
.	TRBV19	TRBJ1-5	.	TGTGCCAGTAGTATCTACAGTAGCAATCAGCCCCAGCATTTT	CASSIYSSNQPQHF
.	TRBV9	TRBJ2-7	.	TGTGCCAGCAGCGTAGGGTCCTGGTACGAGCAGTACTTC	CASSVGSWYEQYF